The 17 T cell receptor beta chains below were found in one sample sequenced in a study of cytomegalovirus exposure and HLA in healthy donors (dated by TCRdb to 2017 to 2019). The library was generated by the immunoSEQ multiplex PCR assay. For the multiplex PCR, a mixture combining 60 forward primers for TCR Vbeta segments and 13 reverse primers for TCR Jbeta segments was used. TCRdb provides this immuneACCESS table in a form limited to in-frame rearrangements. Some clones are lacking; in checked studies, under half of them reflect an unresolved V gene, and why the rest are absent is not known. Here the sample has some 150,000 clones; approximately 78% occur a single time. The top ten hold 8.1% of the sample. Material: PBMCs. These receptors all stem from a woman between 45 and 60 years old in good health and CMV-seropositive.

The chain combines TRBV15 with TRBJ1-1, with D tentatively TRBD1 (5 bases). CDR1 is LNHNV, CDR2 YYDKDF, per germline (reference sequence). The V end lost 3 bases, the J end lost 0 bases, and 14 bases lay between the germline ends. The CDR3 spans 16 residues. CDR3: CATSSVREGMNTEAFF. CDR3 nucleotide sequence: TGTGCCACCAGCAGTGTGAGGGAGGGGATGAACACTGAAGCTTTCTTT.

J is TRBJ2-1 and V is TRBV6-5; tentative D call: TRBD1 (5 bases). V lost 0 bases, J lost 12 bases, and 18 bases lay in between. The CDR3 is 15 amino acids. Germline V CDR1 and CDR2: MNHEY, SVGAGI. As DNA, the CDR3 is TGTGCCAGCAGTTACTCGCGCCCAGGGTTGAGTAGGCAGTTCTTC. It codes for CASSYSRPGLSRQFF.

This rearrangement joins TRBV19 to TRBJ2-1; 8 bases line up with TRBD2. The CDR3 is made up of 16 amino acids. The germline V gene encodes CDR1 LNHDA and CDR2 SQIVND (reference sequence). V was clipped by 3 bases and J by 3 bases; unmatched bases: 7. The DNA for the CDR3 is TGTGCCAGTAGTATTCGCCTAGCGGGTAACTACAATGAGCAGTTCTTC. It codes for CASSIRLAGNYNEQFF.

The rearrangement links TRBV6-1 to TRBJ1-1; TRBD1 matches 8 bases. Per germline, CDR1 MNHNS and CDR2 SASEGT. V trimming: 2 bases; J trimming: 11 bases; junction bases outside the gene matches: 4. The CDR3 is 12 amino acids. The CDR3 loop is CASSETGGGAFF. CDR3 bases: TGTGCCAGCAGTGAAACAGGGGGTGGTGCTTTCTTT.

This sequence joins TRBV30 and TRBJ2-2; the D gene is possibly TRBD2 (5 bases). The germline gives CDR1 GTSNPN, CDR2 SVGIG (reference sequence). V was trimmed by 5 bases and J by 0 bases, leaving 7 bases between them. The CDR3 is made up of 13 amino acids. The CDR3 coding sequence is TGTGCCTGGGGACTGGCGAACACCGGGGAGCTGTTTTTT. The encoded protein is CAWGLANTGELFF.

A single count supports this clone. V is TRBV10-3 and J is TRBJ2-7; a weak D match, TRBD1 (6 bases). In germline, CDR1 is ENHRY, CDR2 SYGVKD. The CDR3 has 16 residues. Trimming cost V 8 bases and J 6 bases, with 26 bases left between them. The CDR3 region has the DNA TGTGCCATCGAACCCCCGACGGACGACAGGCCACGCGAGCAGTACTTC. Protein: CAIEPPTDDRPREQYF.

The rearrangement joins TRBV5-4 to TRBJ1-2, with 10 bases aligning to TRBD1. Trimming took 2 bases from V and 0 from J; bases not matched to a gene: 10. The CDR3 is 18 amino acids. Per the germline V gene, CDR1 is SGHNT and CDR2 is YYREEE (reference sequence). In DNA, the CDR3 is TGTGCCAGCAGCTTCCCCGGGACAGGGGTTCCAGCTAACTATGGCTACACCTTC. Translating gives CASSFPGTGVPANYGYTF. The complete variable domain, with remaining parts taken from reference TRBV5-4 and TRBJ1-2, reads ETGVTQSPTHLIKTRGQQVTLRCSSQSGHNTVSWYQQALGQGPQFIFQYYREEENGRGNFPPRFSGLQFPNYSSELNVNALELDDSALYLCASSFPGTGVPANYGYTFGSGTRLTVV.

The chain uses TRBV4-3 and TRBJ2-5, with D possibly being TRBD2 (6 bases). The J call may be mistaken, given a closer DNA end match to TRBJ2-7. From germline, CDR1 is LGHNA and CDR2 YSLEER. The CDR3 length is 16 residues. The CDR3 DNA is TGCGCCAGCAGCCAAGATCTAGGGACTTGGGGAAACGAGCAGTACTTC. This gives the protein CASSQDLGTWGNEQYF.

The J gene is TRBJ2-3, the V gene TRBV9; D possibly corresponds to TRBD1 (6 bases). Between the trimmed V and J ends, which lost 0 bases and 8 bases, there was a span of 16 bases. The germline V gene has CDR1 SGDLS and CDR2 YYNGEE. The CDR3 runs 15 residues. CDR3 in amino acids: CASSVGAWDKSTQYF. The CDR3 DNA follows: TGTGCCAGCAGCGTAGGAGCCTGGGACAAAAGTACGCAGTATTTT.

The chain recombines TRBV7-9 with TRBJ1-6; TRBD1 matches 7 bases. CDR1 and CDR2 (germline): SEHNR, FQNEAQ (reference sequence). The V and J ends lost 0 bases and 10 bases, in that order; junction bases with no gene match: 15. The CDR3 sequence is 18 residues long. The CDR3 region has the DNA TGTGCCAGCAGCTTAGCTTTTGATAACAGGGGCCTGGAATCACCCCTCCACTTT. It is translated as CASSLAFDNRGLESPLHF.

In DNA form, the CDR3 reads TGCGCCAGCAATGGAGGGCCGGGGGACACTGAAGCTTTCTTT. Translation: CASNGGPGDTEAFF. The rearrangement uses TRBV5-1 and TRBJ1-1; a possible D gene is TRBD1 (5 bases). The CDR3 is made up of 14 amino acids. V lost 6 bases to trimming and J lost 3 bases, with 15 bases between them. Germline-derived CDR1 and CDR2 are SGHRS and YFSETQ.

J is TRBJ1-5 and V is TRBV6-1; a possible D gene is TRBD1 (6 bases). Trimming stripped 2 bases from V and 6 bases from J, with 8 bases between. CDR3 length equals 13 residues. Germline V CDR1 and CDR2: MNHNS, SASEGT. CDR3 DNA: TGTGCCAGCAGTGAACAGGGGCGTCAGCCCCAGCATTTT. Amino acids: CASSEQGRQPQHF.

As to this clone: One junction end does not reproduce the germline sequence, and a read error may be involved. This chain connects TRBV7-9 to TRBJ2-1; 8 bases align to TRBD1. CDR1 is SEHNR and CDR2 is FQNEAQ in the germline V gene (reference sequence). The CDR3 has 15 amino acids. The CDR3 region has the DNA TGTTCCAGCAGCTTAGCGGCAGGGGGCCACAATGAGCAGTTCTTC. Amino acid sequence: CSSSLAAGGHNEQFF.

The V gene is TRBV10-1, the J gene TRBJ1-5; TRBD1 matches 9 bases. The CDR3 contains 17 residues. The V segment lost 6 bases and the J segment 3 bases; nucleotides outside the gene matches: 12. The germline V gene has CDR1 WNHNN and CDR2 SYGVQD (reference sequence). DNA of the CDR3: TGCGCCAGCAGCCTATTTACCGGGACAGGGCCCAATCAGCCCCAGCATTTT. Its protein product is CASSLFTGTGPNQPQHF.

The chain has TRBV5-1 and TRBJ2-1; TRBD1 aligns across 7 bases. The CDR3 totals 18 residues. CDR1 and CDR2 from the germline V gene are SGHRS and YFSETQ. V lost 4 bases, J lost 0 bases, and 13 bases stayed unmatched. DNA for the CDR3: TGCGCCAGCAGCATGGGGACAGTAGTAATTAGCTCCTACAATGAGCAGTTCTTC. Residues: CASSMGTVVISSYNEQFF.

The chain uses TRBV7-9 and TRBJ2-1; the match to TRBD2 covers 7 bases. Unmatched junction bases numbered 10, after V lost 8 bases and J lost 3 bases. This CDR3 is 15 amino acids long. Per the germline V gene, CDR1 is SEHNR and CDR2 is FQNEAQ (reference sequence). This CDR3 reads CASLERDPIYNEQFF. As DNA, the CDR3 is TGTGCCAGCCTCGAGCGGGACCCTATCTACAATGAGCAGTTCTTC.

The chain is built from TRBV28 and TRBJ1-1; 7 bases are shared with TRBD1. CDR1 is MDHEN and CDR2 is SYDVKM in the germline V gene. The CDR3 contains 16 residues. V was clipped by 2 bases and J by 0 bases; unmatched bases: 6. CDR3 sequence: CASSLTRGQMNTEAFF. The CDR3 nucleotides are TGTGCCAGCAGTTTAACCCGGGGACAGATGAACACTGAAGCTTTCTTT.